This record covers a single TCR beta chain. Some clones are missing from TCRdb's copy, which holds only in-frame ones; the method was immunoSEQ multiplex PCR. Here the sample spans around 130,000 clones, approximately 87% being singletons. This sample was included in a study of blood T cell repertoires in COVID-19. On the study more broadly: The origin of the acute and convalescent COVID-19 samples was the United States, Italy and Spain.

V shed 4 bases and J shed 2 bases, with 13 bases lying between them. The CDR3 totals 15 residues. Germline loops: CDR1 LNHDA, CDR2 SQIVND (reference sequence). The sequencing input was peripheral blood. The chain has TRBV19 and TRBJ2-3; possible D gene TRBD2, 6 bases. The sequence was collected from a man aged 60 to 75 with acute or convalescent COVID-19. CDR3 loop: CASSTSRGPTDTQYF. As DNA, the CDR3 is TGTGCCAGTAGTACCTCGCGGGGACCCACAGATACGCAGTATTTT.